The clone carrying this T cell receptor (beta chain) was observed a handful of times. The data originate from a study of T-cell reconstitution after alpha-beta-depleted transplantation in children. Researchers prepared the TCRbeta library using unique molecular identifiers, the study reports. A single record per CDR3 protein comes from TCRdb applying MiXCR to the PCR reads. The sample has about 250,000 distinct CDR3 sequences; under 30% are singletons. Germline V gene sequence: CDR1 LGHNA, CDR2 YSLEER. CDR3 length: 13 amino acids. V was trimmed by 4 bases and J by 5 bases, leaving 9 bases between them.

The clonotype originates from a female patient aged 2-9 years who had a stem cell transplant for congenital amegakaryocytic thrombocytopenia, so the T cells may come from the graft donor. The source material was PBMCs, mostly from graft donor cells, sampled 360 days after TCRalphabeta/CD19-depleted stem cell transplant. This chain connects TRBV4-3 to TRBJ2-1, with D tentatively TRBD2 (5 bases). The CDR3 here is CASSLGVHNEQFF. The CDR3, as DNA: TGCGCCAGCAGCCTGGGAGTGCACAATGAGCAGTTCTTC.